One and the same sample provided the 21 T cell receptor beta chains below, sequenced in a study of monozygotic twins with inflammatory bowel disease (dated by TCRdb to the late 2010s). The receptor library was made with 5' RACE. The reads were generated on an Illumina HiSeq 2500. With the reads reprocessed by TCRdb, a single entry stands for each CDR3 protein sequence and no DNA is reported. This sample's listing comprises under 200,000 distinct CDR3 sequences. The ten largest account for under 3.5% of the sample. Sequenced: blood. Source of these receptors: a human donor with ulcerative colitis or Crohn's disease, or a healthy co-twin of an affected twin (not recorded which).

V usage is TRBV5-1 and J usage is TRBJ2-7; TCRdb lists TRBD1, though no DNA is available to test this call. There are 18 residues in the CDR3. Looked up from germline, CDR1 is SGHRS and CDR2 is YFSETQ. The chain's CDR3 is CASSLGTGARTVSYEQYF.

V gene TRBV5-4 combines with J gene TRBJ1-2. Germline lookup yields CDR1 SGHNT and CDR2 YYREEE (reference sequence). The CDR3 covers 15 residues. The CDR3 sequence: CASSHRDSTQKGYTF.

The chain uses TRBV4-3 and TRBJ2-3; TCRdb's D call, TRBD2, is unchecked because there is no DNA. The germline V gene has CDR1 LGHNA and CDR2 YSLEER. The CDR3 has 16 amino acids. The CDR3 region is CASSQETSGWTDTQYF.

CDR3 loop: CSARAGSGSLAGNIQYF. The chain couples TRBV20-1 to TRBJ2-4; TCRdb outputs TRBD2, but without DNA this stays unchecked. The CDR3 totals 17 residues. CDR1 and CDR2 from the germline V gene are DFQATT and SNEGSKA (reference sequence).

The chain employs TRBV14 and TRBJ1-1. CDR1 is SGHDN, CDR2 FVKESK, per germline. The CDR3 has 14 amino acids. The CDR3 here is CASSQRNANTEAFF.

The chain links TRBV5-5 to TRBJ2-7; absent DNA, TCRdb's TRBD2 call cannot be checked. The CDR3 is made up of 15 amino acids. The germline CDR1 and CDR2 sequences are SGHKS and YYEKEE (reference sequence). This chain's CDR3 is CASSLTSGISYEQYF.

The gene calls are TRBV6-1 and TRBJ2-1. The CDR3 spans 16 residues. CDR1 MNHNS and CDR2 SASEGT come from the germline V gene. This chain's CDR3 is CASSGKRASSYNEQFF.

The V call is TRBV18, the J call TRBJ2-7. The CDR3 is 14 amino acids. Germline loops: CDR1 KGHSH, CDR2 LQKENI. The CDR3 region is CASSPSGTSLEQYF.

The rearrangement links TRBV20-1 to TRBJ2-2. The CDR3 is 13 amino acids. The germline CDR1 and CDR2 sequences are DFQATT and SNEGSKA (reference sequence). CDR3 protein: CSVYRTGNGELFF.

The chain employs TRBV20-1 and TRBJ2-1; the TCRdb call, TRBD2, lacks DNA for checking. The CDR3 runs to 17 residues. Germline CDR1 is DFQATT and CDR2 is SNEGSKA (reference sequence). CDR3 amino acids: CSASGSGRADSYNEQFF.

V usage is TRBV12-3 or TRBV12-4 and J usage is TRBJ2-7. CDR3 length: 15 amino acids. The CDR3 is CASSLSGGSSYEQYF.

The CDR3 protein is CAISALTTWGIYEQYF. The chain combines TRBV10-3 with TRBJ2-7; lacking DNA, the TRBD1 call made by TCRdb goes unchecked. CDR3 length equals 16 residues. CDR1 is ENHRY and CDR2 is SYGVKD in the germline V gene.

J is TRBJ2-7 and V is TRBV5-1; TCRdb names TRBD1, which stays unverified in the absence of DNA. There are 16 residues in the CDR3. Germline values: CDR1 SGHRS, CDR2 YFSETQ. CDR3: CASSLVATGLTYEQYF.

This chain joins TRBV20-1 and TRBJ2-1; there is no DNA to check the TCRdb D call of TRBD2. Germline-derived CDR1 and CDR2 are DFQATT and SNEGSKA (reference sequence). The CDR3 is 14 residues long. CDR3 loop: CSARDLSSYNEQFF.

The rearrangement uses TRBV10-3 and TRBJ2-3; the TCRdb call, TRBD2, lacks DNA for checking. This CDR3 is built from 15 residues. Germline CDR1 and CDR2: ENHRY and SYGVKD. The CDR3 is CAISGGGSMTDTQYF.

V and J are TRBV11-2 and TRBJ2-7; the TCRdb D gene call, TRBD2, has no DNA to confirm it. The CDR3 covers 15 residues. From germline, CDR1 is SGHAT and CDR2 FQNNGV. The CDR3 sequence: CASSSLAGSSYEQYF.

V gene TRBV20-1 combines with J gene TRBJ2-7. The length of the CDR3 is 11 residues. Germline CDR1 DFQATT, CDR2 SNEGSKA (reference sequence). The CDR3: CSASGSYEQYF.

The J gene is TRBJ1-4, the V gene TRBV5-1; TCRdb names TRBD1, which stays unverified in the absence of DNA. Germline V lookup: CDR1 SGHRS, CDR2 YFSETQ. This CDR3 region has 15 residues. This CDR3 reads CASSRQQGGNEKLFF.

The chain joins TRBV7-2 to TRBJ2-5; TCRdb gives TRBD2 as the D gene, but with no DNA this cannot be confirmed. The CDR3 runs to 15 residues. Germline CDR1 and CDR2: SGHTA and FQGNSA. CDR3: CASSLFGAGDETQYF. Full variable domain (remainder filled in from reference TRBV7-2 and TRBJ2-5): GAGVSQSPSNKVTEKGKDVELRCDPISGHTALYWYRQSLGQGLEFLIYFQGNSAPDKSGLPSDRFSAERTGGSVSTLTIQRTQQEDSAVYLCASSLFGAGDETQYFGPGTRLLVL.

The V gene is TRBV11-2, the J gene TRBJ2-7; with no DNA, the TCRdb D assignment of TRBD2 cannot be verified. The CDR3 sequence is 19 residues long. The germline V gene has CDR1 SGHAT and CDR2 FQNNGV. The CDR3 is CASTKLGTSGRVKGYEQYF.

The rearrangement uses TRBV5-1 and TRBJ2-2; there is no DNA to check the TCRdb D call of TRBD2. This CDR3 is built from 17 residues. The germline V gene has CDR1 SGHRS and CDR2 YFSETQ. This CDR3 reads CASSSGLAGGYTGELFF.